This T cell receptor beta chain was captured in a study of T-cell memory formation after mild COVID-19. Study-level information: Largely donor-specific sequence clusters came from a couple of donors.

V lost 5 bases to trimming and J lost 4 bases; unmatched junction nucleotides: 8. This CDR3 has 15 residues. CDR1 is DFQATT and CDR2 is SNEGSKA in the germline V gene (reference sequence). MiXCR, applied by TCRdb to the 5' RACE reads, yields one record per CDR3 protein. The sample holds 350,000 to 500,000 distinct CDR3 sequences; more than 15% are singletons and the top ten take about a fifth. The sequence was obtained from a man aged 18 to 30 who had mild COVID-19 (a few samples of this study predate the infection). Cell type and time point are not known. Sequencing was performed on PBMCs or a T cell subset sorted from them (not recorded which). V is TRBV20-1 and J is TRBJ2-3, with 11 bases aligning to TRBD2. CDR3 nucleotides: TGCAGTGCTGGTACTAGCGGGGGAACGGCAGATACGCAGTATTTT. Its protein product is CSAGTSGGTADTQYF.